A selection of T cell receptor beta chains follows, all from one sample in a study of T cell responses to AZD1222 COVID-19 vaccine. This table comes from immunoSEQ multiplex PCR, and its TCRdb copy is limited to in-frame clones, with some not included. The sample consists of some 170,000 clones, roughly nine tenths of them appearing once. The starting material was peripheral blood, obtained on day 0 of AZD1222 vaccination. The source of these receptors is an adult in good health. The CDR3 runs from the conserved cysteine through the conserved F or W. Each record gives: D gene, V gene, J gene, clone size, CDR3 protein, CDR3 DNA. A D gene is named only where the DNA matches it firmly. Where a row states a size, it is once, few, many or the class of an expanded clone; other rows omit it.

>TRBD2|TRBV7-6|TRBJ2-1|NA
CASSLPGAGYYNEQFF
TGTGCCAGCAGCTTGCCTGGAGCGGGGTACTACAATGAGCAGTTCTTC
>NA|TRBV3-1/TRBV3-2|TRBJ2-1|NA
CASSRDTYNEQFF
TGTGCCAGCAGCCGAGACACTTACAATGAGCAGTTCTTC
>NA|TRBV11-3|TRBJ2-1|few
CASSFGPEIINEQFF
TGTGCCAGCAGCTTCGGCCCAGAAATAATCAATGAGCAGTTCTTC
>NA|TRBV2|TRBJ1-2|NA
CASSDAGNYGYTF
TGTGCCAGCAGTGACGCCGGGAACTATGGCTACACCTTC
>NA|TRBV11-2|TRBJ2-7|NA
CASRYFEGTEQYF
TGTGCCAGCAGATATTTTGAAGGGACCGAGCAGTACTTC
>NA|TRBV10-2|TRBJ1-5|NA
CASSDRGGNQPQHF
TGCGCCAGCAGTGATCGGGGTGGCAATCAGCCCCAGCATTTT
>NA|TRBV19|TRBJ1-1|NA
CASKLFWAGNTEAFF
TGTGCCAGTAAACTCTTTTGGGCAGGTAACACTGAAGCTTTCTTT
>TRBD1|TRBV5-5|TRBJ2-5|once
CASSYRGPETQYF
TGTGCCAGCAGTTACAGGGGGCCAGAGACCCAGTACTTC
>NA|TRBV5-1|TRBJ1-4|NA
CASSLGGGATNEKLFF
TGCGCCAGCAGTTTGGGGGGAGGTGCAACTAATGAAAAACTGTTTTTT
>NA|TRBV5-1|TRBJ1-1|NA
CASSLNTGRGTEAFF
TGCGCCAGCAGCTTGAATACGGGGAGGGGCACTGAAGCTTTCTTT
>NA|TRBV19|TRBJ2-2|NA
CASSQGLRNTGELFF
TGTGCCAGTAGCCAGGGACTCAGGAACACCGGGGAGCTGTTTTTT
>TRBD2|TRBV11-2|TRBJ2-1|NA
CASSLAGRANEQFF
TGTGCCAGCAGCCTAGCGGGACGGGCCAATGAGCAGTTCTTC
>TRBD1|TRBV6-5|TRBJ1-6|NA
CASSYIDRASPLHF
TGTGCCAGCAGTTACATCGACAGGGCCTCACCCCTCCACTTT
>NA|TRBV5-1|TRBJ1-4|NA
CASSLETSNEKLFF
TGCGCCAGCAGCTTGGAGACAAGTAATGAAAAACTGTTTTTT
>NA|TRBV4-1|TRBJ1-1|once
CASSQEGNSFPRGSEAFF
TGCGCCAGCAGCCAAGAGGGGAACAGTTTCCCCCGAGGGTCTGAAGCTTTCTTT
>TRBD1|TRBV6-5|TRBJ1-1|NA
CASRPTGGNTEAFF
TGTGCCAGCAGGCCGACAGGGGGAAACACTGAAGCTTTCTTT
>NA|TRBV6-4|TRBJ2-1|NA
CASSDSRTRGPNEQFF
TGTGCCAGCAGTGACTCACGGACTAGGGGGCCGAATGAGCAGTTCTTC
>NA|TRBV3-1/TRBV3-2|TRBJ1-1|NA
CASSQEDRNTEAFF
TGTGCCAGCAGCCAAGAAGACAGGAACACTGAAGCTTTCTTT
>NA|TRBV5-5|TRBJ2-2|NA
CASSLEGHPTGELFF
TGTGCCAGCAGCTTGGAGGGCCACCCCACCGGGGAGCTGTTTTTT
>TRBD2|TRBV7-9|TRBJ2-1|NA
CASSLDLAGSNEQFF
TGTGCCAGCAGCTTAGATCTAGCGGGAAGCAATGAGCAGTTCTTC
>NA|TRBV12-3/TRBV12-4|TRBJ2-3|NA
CASRSFTDTQYF
TGTGCCAGCCGCTCTTTCACAGATACGCAGTATTTT